This passage covers 28 T cell receptor beta chains from one sample sequenced in a study of blood T cell repertoires in COVID-19. TCRdb keeps only in-frame clones here, not all; method: immunoSEQ multiplex PCR. The profile covers just over 300,000 clones, with approximately 89% appearing a single time and 1.5% to 2% taken by the ten largest. The source material was peripheral blood. These receptors were taken from a woman aged 25 to 45 with COVID-19, enrolled during active disease.

This chain joins TRBV5-1 and TRBJ1-4; 8 bases align to TRBD1. The V gene end was trimmed by 2 bases and the J gene end by 8 bases; junction bases not matched to a gene: 5. The V gene's germline CDR1 is SGHRS and CDR2 YFSETQ. The CDR3 loop spans 14 amino acids. CDR3 loop: CASSFQGAEEKLFF. The DNA of the CDR3 is TGCGCCAGCAGCTTCCAGGGGGCTGAAGAAAAACTGTTTTTT.

The chain employs TRBV28 and TRBJ2-7; D perhaps matches TRBD2 (6 bases). Germline CDR1 reads MDHEN; CDR2 reads SYDVKM. Trimming took 2 bases from V and 5 from J, leaving 7 bases between them. The CDR3 contains 12 residues. DNA for the CDR3: TGTGCCAGCAGTTTAGGAGGGAACGAGCAGTACTTC. Translating it yields CASSLGGNEQYF.

CDR3 nucleotide sequence: TGTGCCAGCAGCGTAGGACAGGGGGCCTACGAGCAGTACTTC. Translation gives CASSVGQGAYEQYF. The chain has TRBV9 and TRBJ2-7, with 9 bases matching TRBD1. The V gene's germline CDR1 is SGDLS and CDR2 YYNGEE. The J segment lost 2 bases and the V segment lost 0 bases, leaving 0 bases of the junction unmatched. The CDR3 is 14 residues long.

A single count supports this clone. For the CDR3, the DNA is TGTGCCAGCAGTGGGACTCGGGGTGAGGTGGTAGCTTTCTTT. Protein product: CASSGTRGEVVAFF. This chain joins TRBV2 and TRBJ1-1, with unresolved D. V gave up 4 bases and J gave up 10 bases, with 19 bases separating them. Germline V gene lookup returns CDR1 SNHLY and CDR2 FYNNEI. The CDR3 consists of 14 residues.

This rearrangement joins TRBV5-1 to TRBJ1-2; 8 nucleotides align to TRBD1. The CDR3 is made up of 15 amino acids. Germline V gene data show CDR1 as SGHRS and CDR2 as YFSETQ. Trimming removed 3 bases from V and 8 bases from J; junction bases left unmatched: 12. The CDR3 loop reads CASSSGTGLFWGYTF. CDR3 DNA sequence: TGCGCCAGCAGCTCCGGGACAGGCTTGTTTTGGGGCTACACCTTC.

The chain uses TRBV6-1 and TRBJ1-2; a possible D gene is TRBD1 (5 bases). This CDR3 contains 15 residues. V was shortened by 2 bases and J by 0 bases, with 10 bases between the two germline ends. The germline gives CDR1 MNHNS, CDR2 SASEGT. The CDR3, as DNA: TGTGCCAGCAGTGAAAGTCAGGGAACTAACTATGGCTACACCTTC. Amino acid sequence: CASSESQGTNYGYTF.

The chain uses TRBV5-1 and TRBJ2-7; 9 bases are shared with TRBD1. V was clipped by 4 bases and J by 7 bases; unmatched bases: 12. This CDR3 comprises 15 residues. The germline CDR1 and CDR2 sequences are SGHRS and YFSETQ. CDR3: CASSPSPGTGQEQYF. The CDR3 DNA follows: TGCGCCAGCAGCCCCTCGCCTGGGACAGGGCAAGAGCAGTACTTC.

V gene TRBV10-3 combines with J gene TRBJ1-2, with 7 bases lining up with TRBD1. Germline V CDR1 and CDR2: ENHRY, SYGVKD. The CDR3 has 14 amino acids. Germline trimming cut 2 bases from V and 7 bases from J; bases unmatched to any gene: 7. The chain's CDR3 is CAISEGDRDTGYTF. As DNA, the CDR3 is TGTGCCATCAGTGAGGGAGACAGGGACACTGGCTACACCTTC.

The rearrangement joins TRBV7-9 to TRBJ1-4, with D perhaps TRBD1 (6 bases). Trimming took 5 bases from V and 0 from J, leaving 16 bases between them. The CDR3 covers 17 residues. The germline CDR1 and CDR2 sequences are SEHNR and FQNEAQ (reference sequence). The CDR3 region is CASSDGQFGATNEKLFF. CDR3 nucleotide sequence: TGTGCCAGCAGCGATGGACAGTTCGGCGCAACTAATGAAAAACTGTTTTTT.

The CDR3 sequence: CASSEDRQVQYGYTF. In DNA form, the CDR3 reads TGTGCCAGCAGTGAGGACAGACAGGTTCAATATGGCTACACCTTC. This chain joins TRBV2 and TRBJ1-2, with D possibly matching TRBD1 (6 bases). Per germline, CDR1 SNHLY and CDR2 FYNNEI. V was pared by 3 bases and J by 5 bases, with 16 bases between. This CDR3 is 15 amino acids long. Using reference TRBV2 and TRBJ1-2 for the parts outside the CDR3, the full variable domain is EPEVTQTPSHQVTQMGQEVILRCVPISNHLYFYWYRQILGQKVEFLVSFYNNEISEKSEIFDDQFSVERPDGSNFTLKIRSTKLEDSAMYFCASSEDRQVQYGYTFGSGTRLTVV.

The gene calls are TRBV15 and TRBJ2-1; 7 bases align to TRBD2. Germline values: CDR1 LNHNV, CDR2 YYDKDF (reference sequence). Trimming took 1 base from V and 0 from J; bases not matched to a gene: 3. The CDR3 sequence is 16 residues long. The CDR3 sequence is CATSRARGTSYNEQFF. CDR3 coding DNA: TGTGCCACCAGCAGAGCGCGGGGGACCTCCTACAATGAGCAGTTCTTC.

The rearrangement links TRBV5-1 to TRBJ1-1; D not resolved. CDR3 size: 14 residues. The ends were cut back, 5 bases at V and 3 bases at J, with 14 bases in the middle. Germline CDR1 SGHRS, CDR2 YFSETQ. In DNA form, the CDR3 reads TGCGCCAGCAGGCTAATTGGAGAGGACACTGAAGCTTTCTTT. This encodes CASRLIGEDTEAFF.

V gene TRBV10-2 combines with J gene TRBJ2-5; TRBD1 aligns across 7 bases. This CDR3 is built from 14 residues. Germline CDR1 reads WSHSY; CDR2 reads SAAADI. The ends lost 1 base at V and 5 bases at J; junction bases unmatched: 4. The CDR3 nucleotides read TGCGCCAGCAGTGAGTACGGCAGGGGGGAGACCCAGTACTTC. Translated: CASSEYGRGETQYF.

CDR3 protein: CASSDREMDNEQFF. Written as DNA, the CDR3 is TGTGCCAGCAGTGATCGGGAGATGGACAATGAGCAGTTCTTC. The chain links TRBV2 to TRBJ2-1, with D possibly being TRBD2 (6 bases). CDR1 and CDR2 (germline): SNHLY, FYNNEI. The CDR3 is 14 amino acids. V was clipped by 3 bases and J by 5 bases, with 11 bases between them.

The J gene is TRBJ1-2, the V gene TRBV5-1; D is perhaps TRBD1 (6 bases). This CDR3 is built from 14 residues. Germline CDR1 SGHRS, CDR2 YFSETQ. V lost 4 bases and J 4 bases, leaving 14 bases between the germline ends. CDR3 DNA sequence: TGCGCCAGCAGCCTTCGGACAGCCCTCTATGGCTACACCTTC. Protein sequence: CASSLRTALYGYTF.

This chain uses TRBV6-5 with TRBJ1-2; D gene ambiguous. Germline CDR1 MNHEY, CDR2 SVGAGI. V lost 8 bases and J lost 8, with 12 bases in between. This CDR3 has 11 amino acids. The CDR3 protein is CASGFAEGYTF. The CDR3 region has the DNA TGTGCCAGCGGGTTCGCGGAAGGCTACACCTTC.

V usage is TRBV15 and J usage is TRBJ2-1; TRBD2 aligns across 9 bases. Germline V gives CDR1 LNHNV, CDR2 YYDKDF (reference sequence). The CDR3 extends over 17 amino acids. Trimming took 0 bases from V and 7 from J; bases not matched to a gene: 10. This CDR3 is CATSRDLAGGVGNEQFF. The CDR3 nucleotides are TGTGCCACCAGCAGAGATTTGGCGGGGGGGGTAGGAAATGAGCAGTTCTTC.

This chain joins TRBV9 and TRBJ2-7; D not resolved. V was pared by 0 bases and J by 7 bases, with 11 bases between. Germline CDR1 SGDLS, CDR2 YYNGEE. The CDR3 contains 13 residues. In DNA form, the CDR3 reads TGTGCCAGCAGCGTAGGGTTCGGCGGTGAGCAGTACTTC. Amino acids: CASSVGFGGEQYF.

The V call is TRBV29-1, the J call TRBJ1-2, with D uncertain. Deletions cut 2 bases from V and 0 bases from J, with 10 bases between. Germline CDR1 and CDR2: SQVTM and ANQGSEA. CDR3 size: 14 residues. CDR3 amino acids: CSVESDGTNYGYTF. CDR3 nucleotide sequence: TGCAGCGTTGAATCGGACGGGACTAACTATGGCTACACCTTC.

V is TRBV5-4 and J is TRBJ2-5; tentatively, D is TRBD1 (6 bases). The length of the CDR3 is 14 residues. Germline loops: CDR1 SGHNT, CDR2 YYREEE (reference sequence). The ends were cut back, 4 bases at V and 5 bases at J, with 15 bases in the middle. The CDR3 reads CASSHGQRSETQYF. In DNA form, the CDR3 reads TGTGCCAGCAGCCACGGACAGCGGAGCGAGACCCAGTACTTC.

The chain carries TRBV5-6 and TRBJ2-2; D not certain. Per the germline V gene, CDR1 is SGHDT and CDR2 is YYEEEE. With 4 bases removed from V and 5 bases from J, the gap between germline ends came to 18 bases. This CDR3 comprises 16 residues. CDR3 nucleotides: TGTGCCAGCAGCCTACGAAGTAAGGCGAGGACCGGGGAGCTGTTTTTT. Translation gives CASSLRSKARTGELFF.

CDR3 loop: CASSLARGTSGNTQETQYF. As DNA, the CDR3 is TGTGCCAGCAGCTTAGCGCGGGGTACTAGCGGCAATACCCAAGAGACCCAGTACTTC. The genes are TRBV7-2 and TRBJ2-5, with 8 positions matching TRBD2. Trimming cost V 0 bases and J 1 base; bases outside gene matches: 13. This CDR3 is 19 amino acids long. The germline V gene encodes CDR1 SGHTA and CDR2 FQGNSA.

The chain joins TRBV3-1 (or the pseudogene TRBV3-2) to TRBJ1-6; 11 bases match TRBD1. CDR3 size: 15 residues. Germline V lookup: CDR1 LGHDT, CDR2 YNNKEL (reference sequence). Trimming cost V 3 bases and J 10 bases; bases outside gene matches: 5. The DNA of the CDR3 is TGTGCCAGCAGCCAGGGGACAGGGGGTGGATCACCCCTCCACTTT. Its protein is CASSQGTGGGSPLHF.

Here the CDR3 reads CASSSQGFATNEKLFF. CDR3 in DNA: TGTGCCAGCAGCTCCCAGGGTTTTGCAACTAATGAAAAACTGTTTTTT. The chain employs TRBV5-5 and TRBJ1-4; the D gene is possibly TRBD1 (5 bases). CDR3 length: 16 amino acids. The germline CDR1 and CDR2 sequences are SGHKS and YYEKEE (reference sequence). V lost 3 bases, J lost 0 bases, and 12 bases lay in between.

The genes are TRBV11-2 and TRBJ2-3; no firm D call. CDR1 is SGHAT, CDR2 FQNNGV, per germline. This CDR3 has 14 amino acids. The germline V and J ends were trimmed by 5 bases and 5 bases, with 14 bases remaining between them. The CDR3 DNA reads as TGTGCCAGCAGCACCAGTTATAGAGGAGATACGCAGTATTTT. Its translation is CASSTSYRGDTQYF.

This chain joins TRBV5-6 and TRBJ2-6, with D tentatively TRBD1 (6 bases). The CDR3 length is 17 residues. Per the germline V gene, CDR1 is SGHDT and CDR2 is YYEEEE. V gave up 2 bases and J gave up 2 bases, with 14 bases separating them. CDR3 loop: CASSFGQGSAGANVLTF. Here the CDR3 DNA reads TGTGCCAGCAGCTTCGGGCAGGGGAGCGCTGGGGCCAACGTCCTGACTTTC. Filled out from reference TRBV5-6 and TRBJ2-6, the complete variable domain reads DAGVTQSPTHLIKTRGQQVTLRCSPKSGHDTVSWYQQALGQGPQFIFQYYEEEERQRGNFPDRFSGHQFPNYSSELNVNALLLGDSALYLCASSFGQGSAGANVLTFGAGSRLTVL.

The chain is built from TRBV18 and TRBJ1-6; D call uncertain. V dropped 7 bases and J dropped 7 bases, with 8 bases sitting between them. CDR1 is KGHSH, CDR2 LQKENI, per germline. CDR3 length: 12 amino acids. The CDR3 loop is CASFARNSPLHF. The CDR3 coding sequence is TGTGCCAGCTTCGCTCGGAATTCACCCCTCCACTTT. The full variable domain, rest sourced from reference TRBV18 and TRBJ1-6, is NAGVMQNPRHLVRRRGQEARLRCSPMKGHSHVYWYRQLPEEGLKFMVYLQKENIIDESGMPKERFSAEFPKEGPSILRIQQVVRGDSAAYFCASFARNSPLHFGNGTRLTVT.

The sample holds one count of this clone. The chain is built from TRBV5-1 and TRBJ2-1; possible D gene TRBD2, 5 bases. The CDR3 has 16 amino acids. The V gene's germline CDR1 is SGHRS and CDR2 YFSETQ. V was cut by 4 bases and J by 15 bases, with 29 bases left in between. In DNA form, the CDR3 reads TGCGCCAGCAGCGCGGGTTCCACCCTACATTCTAATAAGTGGTTCTTC. Translating gives CASSAGSTLHSNKWFF.